The T cell receptor (beta chain) described here comes from a study of cytomegalovirus exposure and HLA in healthy donors. Findings and caveats of the study: Most TCR sequences were seen very rarely across donors, but some public TCRs occurred in many. A previous analysis found most TCR beta V segments productive roughly 87% or roughly 30% of the time.

For this clone: Its antigen is undetermined.

The V end lost 3 bases, the J end lost 2 bases, and 17 bases lay between the germline ends. Germline V lookup: CDR1 LNHNV, CDR2 YYDKDF (reference sequence). This CDR3 region has 16 residues. PCR involved 60 Vbeta and 13 Jbeta primers. Libraries were prepared by immunoSEQ multiplex PCR; TCRdb keeps only in-frame clonotypes and omits some of them. The sample comprises 100,000 to 150,000 clones, 74% of which are singletons, and 3.5% to 4.5% rests with the top ten. The material sequenced was PBMCs. The chain employs TRBV15 and TRBJ2-7, with TRBD1 as a possible D gene (5 bases). The source of this sequence is a middle-aged man in good health and CMV-seropositive. CDR3 bases: TGTGCCACCAGCAGGGCTTTTTCAGGGTCCCCCTACGAGCAGTACTTC. The encoded protein is CATSRAFSGSPYEQYF.